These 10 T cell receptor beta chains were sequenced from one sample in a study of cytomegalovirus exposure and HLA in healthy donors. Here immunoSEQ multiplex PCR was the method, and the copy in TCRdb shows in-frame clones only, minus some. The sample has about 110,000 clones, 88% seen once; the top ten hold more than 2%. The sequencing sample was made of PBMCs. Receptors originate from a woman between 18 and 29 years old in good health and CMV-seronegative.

The CDR3 DNA sequence: TGTGCCAGCAGCTTAGCACAGGGGATGAACACTGAAGCTTTCTTT. Translating gives CASSLAQGMNTEAFF. The chain couples TRBV11-1 to TRBJ1-1; 7 bases agree with TRBD1. Germline V gene lookup returns CDR1 SGHAT and CDR2 FQDESV (reference sequence). The CDR3 loop spans 15 amino acids. J lost 0 bases, V lost 0 bases, and 1 base had no gene match.

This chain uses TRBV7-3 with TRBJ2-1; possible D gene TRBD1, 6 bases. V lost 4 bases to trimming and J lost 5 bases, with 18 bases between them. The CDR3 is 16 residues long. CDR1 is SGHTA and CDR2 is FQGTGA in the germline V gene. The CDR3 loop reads CASSSRDNKQNNEQFF. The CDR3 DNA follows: TGTGCCAGCAGCTCCCGGGACAACAAACAGAACAATGAGCAGTTCTTC.

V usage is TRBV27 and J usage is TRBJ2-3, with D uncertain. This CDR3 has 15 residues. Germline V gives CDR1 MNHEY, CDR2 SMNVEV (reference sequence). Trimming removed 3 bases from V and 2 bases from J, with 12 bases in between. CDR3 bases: TGTGCCAGCAGTTTTTATCCGAGGCACACAGATACGCAGTATTTT. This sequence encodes CASSFYPRHTDTQYF.

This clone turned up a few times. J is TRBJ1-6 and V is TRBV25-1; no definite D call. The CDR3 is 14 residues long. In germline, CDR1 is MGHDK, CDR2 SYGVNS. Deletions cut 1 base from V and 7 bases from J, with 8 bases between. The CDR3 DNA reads TGTGCCAGCAGTGAATCAGGTACCAATTCACCCCTCCACTTT. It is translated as CASSESGTNSPLHF.

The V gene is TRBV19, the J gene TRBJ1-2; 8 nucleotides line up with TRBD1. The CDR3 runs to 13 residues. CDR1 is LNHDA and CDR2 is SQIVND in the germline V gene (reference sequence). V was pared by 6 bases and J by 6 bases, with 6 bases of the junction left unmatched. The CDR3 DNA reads TGTGCCAGTAGAGGACAGGGCTGGGATGGCTACACCTTC. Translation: CASRGQGWDGYTF.

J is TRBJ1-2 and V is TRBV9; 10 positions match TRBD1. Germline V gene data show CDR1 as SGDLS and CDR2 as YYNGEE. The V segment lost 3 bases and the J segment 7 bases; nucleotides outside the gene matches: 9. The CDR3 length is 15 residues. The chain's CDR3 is CASSGRDRGFGGYTF. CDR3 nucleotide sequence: TGTGCCAGCAGCGGCCGGGACAGGGGTTTTGGTGGCTACACCTTC.

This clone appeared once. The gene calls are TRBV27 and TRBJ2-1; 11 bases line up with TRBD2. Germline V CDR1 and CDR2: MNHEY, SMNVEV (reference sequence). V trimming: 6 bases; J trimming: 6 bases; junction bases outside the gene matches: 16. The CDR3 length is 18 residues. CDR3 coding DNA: TGTGCCAGCAGCCGATACCACCTGGGACTAGCGGAATTCAATGAGCAGTTCTTC. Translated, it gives CASSRYHLGLAEFNEQFF.

CDR3 sequence: CASSQESGLAAYNEQFF. DNA of the CDR3: TGCGCCAGCAGCCAAGAATCGGGACTAGCGGCCTACAATGAGCAGTTCTTC. V usage is TRBV4-1 and J usage is TRBJ2-1; 11 nucleotides agree with TRBD2. There are 17 residues in the CDR3. Germline loops: CDR1 MGHRA, CDR2 YSYEKL. V shed 0 bases, J shed 2 bases, and the junction held 3 bases outside the gene matches.

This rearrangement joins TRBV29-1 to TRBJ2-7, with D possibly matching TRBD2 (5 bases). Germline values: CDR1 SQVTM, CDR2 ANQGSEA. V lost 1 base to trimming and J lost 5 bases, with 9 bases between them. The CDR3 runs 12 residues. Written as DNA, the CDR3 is TGCAGCGTTGAAGGGCTAGCTGACGAGCAGTACTTC. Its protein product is CSVEGLADEQYF.

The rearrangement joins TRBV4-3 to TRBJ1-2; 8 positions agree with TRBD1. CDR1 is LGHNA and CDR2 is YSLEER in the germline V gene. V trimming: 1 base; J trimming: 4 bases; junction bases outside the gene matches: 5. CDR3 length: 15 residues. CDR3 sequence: CASSQAAGGGYGYTF. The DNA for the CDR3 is TGCGCCAGCAGCCAAGCCGCAGGGGGCGGCTATGGCTACACCTTC.